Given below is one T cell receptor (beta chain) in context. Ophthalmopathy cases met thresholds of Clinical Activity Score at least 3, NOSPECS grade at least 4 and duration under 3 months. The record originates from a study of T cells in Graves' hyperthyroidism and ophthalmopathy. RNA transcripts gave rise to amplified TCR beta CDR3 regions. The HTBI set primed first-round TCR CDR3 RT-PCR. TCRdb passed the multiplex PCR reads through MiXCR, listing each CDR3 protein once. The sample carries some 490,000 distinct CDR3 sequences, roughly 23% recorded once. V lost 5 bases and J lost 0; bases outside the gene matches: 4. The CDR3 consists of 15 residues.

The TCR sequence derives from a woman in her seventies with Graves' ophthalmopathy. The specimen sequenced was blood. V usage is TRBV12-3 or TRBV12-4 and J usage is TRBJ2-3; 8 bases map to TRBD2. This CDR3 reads CASSRSSGSTDTQYF. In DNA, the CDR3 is TGTGCCAGCAGTCGTTCTAGCGGGAGCACAGATACGCAGTATTTT.